Shown below are 28 T cell receptor beta chains from a single sample sequenced in a study of blood T cells in healthy people across ages. Combining a sample-barcoded 5' primer with a J-beta primer mix, a second PCR ran for about 6 to 12 cycles. TCRdb re-called the 5' RACE reads with MiXCR, one entry per CDR3 protein. The sample gives more than 1,400,000 distinct CDR3 sequences, about 43% of which show up once; less than 8% is in the top ten. The sequencing sample was made of blood. These receptors were taken from a woman aged 18-29 years in good health.

This clonotype showed up just once. The J gene is TRBJ2-1, the V gene TRBV6-6; 10 nucleotides align to TRBD1. The CDR3 spans 16 residues. From germline, CDR1 is MNHNY and CDR2 SVGAGI (reference sequence). V was pared by 5 bases and J by 4 bases, with 8 bases of the junction left unmatched. The CDR3 reads CASSARQGALYNEQFF. The CDR3 DNA reads as TGTGCCAGCAGTGCAAGACAGGGGGCGCTATACAATGAGCAGTTCTTC.

V gene TRBV20-1 combines with J gene TRBJ2-1; 14 bases fit TRBD2. The length of the CDR3 is 17 residues. The trim removed 0 bases at V and 7 bases at J, leaving 8 bases unmatched. Germline-derived CDR1 and CDR2 are DFQATT and SNEGSKA (reference sequence). CDR3 sequence (DNA): TGCAGTGCTAGAGATCCCGGACTAGCGGGGGGCCTAAATGAGCAGTTCTTC. Translated: CSARDPGLAGGLNEQFF.

The V call is TRBV18, the J call TRBJ2-5, with D unresolved. Germline V lookup: CDR1 KGHSH, CDR2 LQKENI. The CDR3 runs to 12 residues. V shed 0 bases and J shed 5 bases, with 4 bases lying between them. CDR3 DNA sequence: TGTGCCAGCTCACCACCGTCGGAGACCCAGTACTTC. Its translation: CASSPPSETQYF.

The chain is built from TRBV3-1 and TRBJ2-5, with TRBD2 matching over 8 bases. The CDR3 totals 18 residues. J lost 2 bases, V lost 6 bases, and 17 bases had no gene match. Germline lookup yields CDR1 LGHDT and CDR2 YNNKEL (reference sequence). The CDR3 sequence is CASSPRLAGLGTQETQYF. The CDR3 DNA sequence: TGTGCCAGCAGTCCAAGATTGGCGGGACTAGGGACTCAAGAGACCCAGTACTTC.

The V and J genes are TRBV14 and TRBJ1-2, with no clear D. The CDR3 contains 13 residues. The V end was cut by 4 bases, the J end by 5 bases, with 11 bases between. Germline values: CDR1 SGHDN, CDR2 FVKESK. The CDR3 loop is CASSPRTPYGYTF. The CDR3 region has the DNA TGTGCCAGCAGCCCTAGGACTCCTTATGGCTACACCTTC.

The CDR3 reads CASSIVGSGGRTDTQYF. DNA for the CDR3: TGTGCCAGTAGTATAGTCGGAAGCGGGGGACGCACAGATACGCAGTATTTT. The chain joins TRBV19 to TRBJ2-3, with 8 nucleotides matching TRBD2. Germline-derived CDR1 and CDR2 are LNHDA and SQIVND (reference sequence). V lost 1 base to trimming and J lost 1 base; unmatched junction nucleotides: 7. The CDR3 covers 17 residues.

The chain links TRBV12-3 or TRBV12-4 to TRBJ2-2; D is ambiguous. The CDR3 consists of 11 residues. Trimming shortened V by 7 bases and J by 5 bases, and 5 bases separated the two germline ends. CDR3 nucleotide sequence: TGTGCCAGCATCCTTACCGGGGAGCTGTTTTTT. Protein sequence: CASILTGELFF.

Remarks on this clonotype: Being one base from a much bigger clone, this may be a read error. V gene TRBV6-5 combines with J gene TRBJ2-6; D unclear. Germline values: CDR1 MNHEY, CDR2 SVGAGI. This CDR3 contains 15 residues. V lost 1 base and J 0 bases, leaving 4 bases between the germline ends. CDR3 DNA: TGTGCCAGCAGTTACTTCGTCTCTGGGGCCAACGTCCTGACTTTC. Translated: CASSYFVSGANVLTF.

The chain links TRBV6-1 to TRBJ2-7; 11 nucleotides match TRBD2. The trim removed 7 bases at V and 7 bases at J, leaving 15 bases unmatched. CDR1 MNHNS and CDR2 SASEGT come from the germline V gene. This CDR3 spans 16 amino acids. Here the CDR3 DNA reads TGTGCCAGCACTCTTACTAGCGGGGGATACTACAATGAGCAGTACTTC. Protein sequence: CASTLTSGGYYNEQYF.

The V gene is TRBV7-8, the J gene TRBJ2-7; D may correspond to TRBD1 or TRBD2 (5 bases each). With 2 bases removed from V and 3 bases from J, the gap between germline ends came to 11 bases. The CDR3 is 14 amino acids. The germline V gene encodes CDR1 SGHVS and CDR2 FQNEAQ. The CDR3 here is CASSLIQGDYEQYF. In nucleotides, the CDR3 is TGTGCCAGCAGCTTAATCCAGGGAGACTACGAGCAGTACTTC.

The chain uses TRBV3-1 and TRBJ2-1; 7 nucleotides align to TRBD2. Per the germline V gene, CDR1 is LGHDT and CDR2 is YNNKEL (reference sequence). The junction had 12 bases not matched to a gene; V was cut back by 4 bases and J by 3 bases. The CDR3 has 17 amino acids. CDR3 sequence reads: CASSPDPWEGLYNEQFF. CDR3 bases: TGTGCCAGCAGCCCCGACCCTTGGGAGGGGCTCTACAATGAGCAGTTCTTC.

Remarks on this clonotype: An end of the junction differs from the germline gene, which may be a read error. The CDR3 DNA reads TGTGCCAACAGTTACTCCGGGACAGTCAACACCGGGGAGCTGTTTTTT. The encoded protein is CANSYSGTVNTGELFF. The chain employs TRBV6-2 or TRBV6-3 and TRBJ2-2; 7 bases match TRBD1. This CDR3 spans 16 amino acids. Germline assignment: CDR1 MNHEY and CDR2 SVGEGT.

The V call is TRBV5-1, the J call TRBJ1-6, with D tentatively TRBD1 (6 bases). The germline V gene encodes CDR1 SGHRS and CDR2 YFSETQ. The CDR3 covers 17 residues. V dropped 4 bases and J dropped 7 bases, with 21 bases sitting between them. CDR3 nucleotide sequence: TGCGCCAGCAGCCTGGACTTAGGGGGGGCTAACAATTCACCCCTCCACTTT. This gives the protein CASSLDLGGANNSPLHF.

This clonotype appeared a single time. The chain links TRBV5-1 to TRBJ1-1, with 7 bases identical to TRBD1. Germline V gene sequence: CDR1 SGHRS, CDR2 YFSETQ. The CDR3 is 16 amino acids. V lost 3 bases, J lost 0 bases, and 8 bases stayed unmatched. The CDR3, as DNA: TGCGCCAGCAGCTGGGGGACAGCCACTCTGAACACTGAAGCTTTCTTT. Encoded protein: CASSWGTATLNTEAFF.

This clonotype showed up just a few times. The V call is TRBV11-2, the J call TRBJ1-2; no clear D gene. This CDR3 is 16 amino acids long. The germline V and J ends were trimmed by 1 base and 4 bases, with 16 bases remaining between them. Germline CDR1 reads SGHAT; CDR2 reads FQNNGV. CDR3 coding DNA: TGTGCCAGCAGCTTAGTTCCCGCGGCGGGGAGCTATGGCTACACCTTC. Its protein is CASSLVPAAGSYGYTF.

This clonotype was seen a few times. The V call is TRBV6-5, the J call TRBJ2-7; TRBD2 aligns across 9 bases. This CDR3 contains 16 residues. Germline V gene data show CDR1 as MNHEY and CDR2 as SVGAGI. V lost 4 bases to trimming and J lost 4 bases; unmatched junction nucleotides: 11. The CDR3 here is CASSSEGLAGTYEQYF. CDR3 DNA sequence: TGTGCCAGCAGTTCAGAGGGGCTAGCGGGGACTTACGAGCAGTACTTC.

The CDR3, as DNA: TGCAGCGTTGAATACGGAGGGGCAGGGGGGGAGCAGTTCTTC. Protein: CSVEYGGAGGEQFF. This sequence joins TRBV29-1 and TRBJ2-1, with D possibly being TRBD1 (7 bases). There are 14 residues in the CDR3. Germline V CDR1 and CDR2: SQVTM, ANQGSEA. Trimming removed 2 bases at V and 10 bases at J, with 18 bases between.

In this sample, this clonotype turned up a few times. This chain joins TRBV29-1 and TRBJ2-3; weak D call: TRBD2 (5 bases). CDR3 length: 15 amino acids. Trimming shortened V by 0 bases and J by 3 bases, and 13 bases separated the two germline ends. Germline CDR1 reads SQVTM; CDR2 reads ANQGSEA. The CDR3 loop reads CSVEDRDGGTDTQYF. As DNA, the CDR3 is TGCAGCGTTGAAGATCGGGATGGCGGGACAGATACGCAGTATTTT.

This chain's CDR3 is CASSLELNNEQYF. As DNA, the CDR3 is TGTGCCAGCAGCCTAGAACTAAACAATGAGCAGTACTTC. V gene TRBV6-4 combines with J gene TRBJ2-5; no clear D. Germline-derived CDR1 and CDR2 are MRHNA and SNTAGT. This CDR3 spans 13 amino acids. V was trimmed by 6 bases and J by 11 bases, leaving 19 bases between them.

This rearrangement joins TRBV27 to TRBJ2-1; possibly TRBD1 for D (6 bases). The length of the CDR3 is 15 residues. Between the trimmed V and J ends, which lost 8 bases and 4 bases, there was a span of 18 bases. Germline V gene sequence: CDR1 MNHEY, CDR2 SMNVEV (reference sequence). The CDR3 coding sequence is TGTGCCAGCGCAATCCGGGACAAATATTACAATGAGCAGTTCTTC. As protein: CASAIRDKYYNEQFF.

This clonotype was recorded once. The chain is built from TRBV9 and TRBJ2-3; TRBD2 matches at 10 bases. The CDR3 extends over 18 amino acids. V gave up 6 bases and J gave up 1 base; unmatched junction bases: 14. Germline V gene sequence: CDR1 SGDLS, CDR2 YYNGEE. The CDR3 nucleotides are TGTGCCAGCATCGAATTAGCGGGGGGCTATTCTGGCACAGATACGCAGTATTTT. Amino acids: CASIELAGGYSGTDTQYF.

This clonotype was seen only a few times. V is TRBV5-1 and J is TRBJ2-3; perhaps TRBD2 as D (5 bases). Germline CDR1 reads SGHRS; CDR2 reads YFSETQ. The CDR3 covers 14 residues. The ends were cut back, 0 bases at V and 0 bases at J, with 5 bases in the middle. CDR3 sequence (DNA): TGCGCCAGCAGCTTGGGGGAGAGCACAGATACGCAGTATTTT. Residues: CASSLGESTDTQYF. The full variable domain, with the rest looked up from reference TRBV5-1 and TRBJ2-3, is KAGVTQTPRYLIKTRGQQVTLSCSPISGHRSVSWYQQTPGQGLQFLFEYFSETQRNKGNFPGRFSGRQFSNSRSEMNVSTLELGDSALYLCASSLGESTDTQYFGPGTRLTVL.

The CDR3 DNA reads TGTGCCAGCACGAGCCTAGCGGGGGGCACCTACAATGAGCAGTTCTTC. Amino acid sequence: CASTSLAGGTYNEQFF. The V gene is TRBV12-3 or TRBV12-4, the J gene TRBJ2-1; 11 bases are shared with TRBD2. V shed 7 bases and J 2 bases; nucleotides not matched to a gene: 7. CDR3 length: 16 amino acids.

The genes are TRBV27 and TRBJ1-2; D is possibly TRBD1 (6 bases). Germline lookup yields CDR1 MNHEY and CDR2 SMNVEV (reference sequence). The V end lost 5 bases, the J end lost 0 bases, and 16 bases lay between the germline ends. The CDR3 is 16 amino acids. The CDR3 DNA sequence: TGTGCCAGCAGTGTTACAGGGCTAATACCTAACTATGGCTACACCTTC. It is translated as CASSVTGLIPNYGYTF.

The chain joins TRBV14 to TRBJ2-1; D gene ambiguous. From germline, CDR1 is SGHDN and CDR2 FVKESK. V was shortened by 1 base and J by 10 bases, with 8 bases between the two germline ends. The CDR3 totals 12 residues. Written as DNA, the CDR3 is TGTGCCAGCAGCCAAGCCTCCCTCGAGCAGTTCTTC. It encodes CASSQASLEQFF. Full variable domain (missing parts from reference TRBV14 and TRBJ2-1): EAGVTQFPSHSVIEKGQTVTLRCDPISGHDNLYWYRRVMGKEIKFLLHFVKESKQDESGMPNNRFLAERTGGTYSTLKVQPAELEDSGVYFCASSQASLEQFFGPGTRLTVL.

The V and J genes are TRBV7-9 and TRBJ2-7; no clear D. This CDR3 has 14 residues. Germline assignment: CDR1 SEHNR and CDR2 FQNEAQ (reference sequence). V was shortened by 4 bases and J by 7 bases, with 17 bases between the two germline ends. Written as DNA, the CDR3 is TGTGCCAGCAGCTCGAATCTTACCCCCAATGAGCAGTACTTC. Translation gives CASSSNLTPNEQYF.

V usage is TRBV9 and J usage is TRBJ1-2; D is perhaps TRBD1 (5 bases). V was cut by 3 bases and J by 10 bases, with 13 bases left in between. Germline CDR1 and CDR2: SGDLS and YYNGEE. The CDR3 sequence is 12 residues long. The CDR3 nucleotides are TGTGCCAGCAGCGCATCGGGGACCGCCTACACCTTC. It codes for CASSASGTAYTF.

The chain combines TRBV20-1 with TRBJ1-1; 8 bases are a match to TRBD1. The germline CDR1 and CDR2 sequences are DFQATT and SNEGSKA (reference sequence). This CDR3 contains 14 residues. V lost 6 bases, J lost 1 base, and 7 bases stayed unmatched. The DNA for the CDR3 is TGCAGTGCCGAAGCAGGGGGCTGGAACACTGAAGCTTTCTTT. Its translation: CSAEAGGWNTEAFF.